This T cell receptor beta chain originates from a study of T cells in Graves' hyperthyroidism and ophthalmopathy. Study summary: The initial diagnosis was the point when peripheral blood was collected, ahead of any treatment.

Of note for this clonotype: The antigen remains undetermined.

The V end lost 4 bases, the J end lost 8 bases, and 20 bases lay between the germline ends. The CDR3 extends over 15 amino acids. Per germline, CDR1 SGHDN and CDR2 FVKESK. Using RNA transcripts as the source, TCR beta CDR3 regions were amplified. The HTBI primer set served for first-round RT-PCR of the TCR CDR3. MiXCR, applied by TCRdb to the multiplex PCR reads, yields one record per CDR3 protein. The data show hundreds of thousands of distinct CDR3 sequences, with 15% seen just once and around a third held by the top ten. General study findings and limits: Most clonotypes that expanded in the thyroid above 0.001 also showed up in blood.

The rearrangement links TRBV14 to TRBJ1-2; the D is unclear. The sample was blood. The sequence was obtained from a woman in her twenties or thirties with Graves' hyperthyroidism. This chain's CDR3 is CASSLDSALGGGYTF. The CDR3 DNA sequence: TGTGCCAGCAGCCTAGATTCCGCCTTGGGAGGCGGCTACACCTTC. The complete variable domain, with remaining parts taken from reference TRBV14 and TRBJ1-2, reads EAGVTQFPSHSVIEKGQTVTLRCDPISGHDNLYWYRRVMGKEIKFLLHFVKESKQDESGMPNNRFLAERTGGTYSTLKVQPAELEDSGVYFCASSLDSALGGGYTFGSGTRLTVV.